The next 27 T cell receptor beta chains were all read from a single sample in a study of blood T cell repertoires in COVID-19. Clones were read by immunoSEQ multiplex PCR, and TCRdb kept only the in-frame ones, dropping some. The profile shows 300,000 to 450,000 clones, more than 70% of them singletons. The sequencing sample was made of PBMCs or T cells enriched from blood (not recorded which). These receptors all stem from a man in his forties in a cohort exposed to, infected with or recovered from COVID-19 (not recorded which).

The chain recombines TRBV3-1 (or the pseudogene TRBV3-2) with TRBJ2-7, with D tentatively TRBD2 (6 bases). CDR3 length: 17 amino acids. Germline-derived CDR1 and CDR2 are LGHDT and YNNKEL (reference sequence). V was trimmed by 0 bases and J by 2 bases, leaving 17 bases between them. CDR3 region: CASSQDERLARPYEQYF. Written as DNA, the CDR3 is TGTGCCAGCAGCCAAGATGAAAGGCTAGCGCGACCCTACGAGCAGTACTTC.

V is TRBV2 and J is TRBJ1-6; weak D call: TRBD1 (6 bases). CDR1 is SNHLY and CDR2 is FYNNEI in the germline V gene. This CDR3 is built from 12 residues. V was trimmed by 9 bases and J by 14 bases, leaving 17 bases between them. The CDR3 coding sequence is TGTGCCAGTTCTAAACAGGGAACCACCCTCCACTTT. It yields the protein CASSKQGTTLHF.

The chain combines TRBV29-1 with TRBJ1-1; 7 nucleotides line up with TRBD1. The CDR3 extends over 14 amino acids. Trimming cost V 2 bases and J 4 bases; bases outside gene matches: 7. Germline V lookup: CDR1 SQVTM, CDR2 ANQGSEA. The CDR3 is CSVEQGVRGTEAFF. The CDR3 DNA reads as TGCAGCGTTGAACAGGGGGTAAGGGGCACTGAAGCTTTCTTT.

In its sample, this clone was seen a few times. The chain recombines TRBV11-3 with TRBJ2-1; no clear D. The CDR3 sequence is 11 residues long. Germline-derived CDR1 and CDR2 are SGHNT and YENEEA. Trimming took 4 bases from V and 8 from J, leaving 6 bases between them. The CDR3 reads CASSSTDEQFF. The CDR3 DNA is TGTGCCAGCAGCTCTACCGATGAGCAGTTCTTC.

With regard to this clone: At one end the junction does not follow the germline gene, possibly because of a read error. This sequence joins TRBV5-5 and TRBJ2-7; 7 bases are shared with TRBD1. The CDR3 is made up of 16 amino acids. The germline gives CDR1 SGHKS, CDR2 YYEKEE (reference sequence). CDR3 DNA sequence: TGTGCCAGCAGTTTGGCCCGACAGGGTTACTCCTACGAGCAGTACTTC. This encodes CASSLARQGYSYEQYF.

The chain is built from TRBV7-2 and TRBJ2-2, with 7 bases matching TRBD2. Trimming at V came to 5 bases and at J to 6 bases, leaving 12 bases not matched to a gene. CDR3 length: 16 residues. Germline lookup yields CDR1 SGHTA and CDR2 FQGNSA. This chain's CDR3 is CASSHQTGTKAGELFF. In DNA form, the CDR3 reads TGTGCCAGCAGCCATCAGACCGGGACTAAGGCCGGGGAGCTGTTTTTT. Full variable domain (outside the CDR3, taken from reference TRBV7-2 and TRBJ2-2): GAGVSQSPSNKVTEKGKDVELRCDPISGHTALYWYRQSLGQGLEFLIYFQGNSAPDKSGLPSDRFSAERTGGSVSTLTIQRTQQEDSAVYLCASSHQTGTKAGELFFGEGSRLTVL.

V and J are TRBV5-1 and TRBJ1-1; TRBD1 matches at 8 bases. Per the germline V gene, CDR1 is SGHRS and CDR2 is YFSETQ. Trimming removed 4 bases from V and 7 bases from J; junction bases left unmatched: 12. The CDR3 has 15 amino acids. The CDR3: CASSDRQGPNFEAFF. The CDR3 DNA is TGCGCCAGCAGCGATCGACAGGGGCCCAATTTTGAAGCTTTCTTT.

This rearrangement joins TRBV5-1 to TRBJ2-3, with a weak D call TRBD2 (5 bases). The CDR3 consists of 16 residues. The V end lost 7 bases, the J end lost 0 bases, and 18 bases lay between the germline ends. Per the germline V gene, CDR1 is SGHRS and CDR2 is YFSETQ. CDR3: CASRDGAATSTDTQYF. The DNA of the CDR3 is TGCGCCAGCCGGGATGGAGCGGCGACTAGCACAGATACGCAGTATTTT.

The chain recombines TRBV5-8 with TRBJ2-4, with 12 nucleotides matching TRBD2. The CDR3 runs 15 residues. V was clipped by 4 bases and J by 10 bases; unmatched bases: 9. CDR1 and CDR2 (germline): SGHTS, YDEGEE. The CDR3 here is CASSPYSGTSGIQYF. DNA for the CDR3: TGTGCCAGCAGCCCTTACTCCGGGACTAGCGGGATTCAGTACTTC.

The chain is built from TRBV4-1 and TRBJ1-5; TRBD1 might be the D (5 bases). V was trimmed by 6 bases and J by 1 base, leaving 7 bases between them. The CDR3 consists of 13 residues. In germline, CDR1 is MGHRA, CDR2 YSYEKL. CDR3 loop: CASRGESNQPQHF. The CDR3 nucleotides read TGCGCCAGCAGAGGGGAAAGCAATCAGCCCCAGCATTTT.

J is TRBJ2-3 and V is TRBV27; 8 bases fit TRBD2. V trimming: 5 bases; J trimming: 5 bases; junction bases outside the gene matches: 3. Germline loops: CDR1 MNHEY, CDR2 SMNVEV (reference sequence). The CDR3 is 13 residues long. The CDR3 DNA sequence: TGTGCCAGCAGTCCGGCGGGAGGAGATACGCAGTATTTT. It specifies CASSPAGGDTQYF.

The J gene is TRBJ2-1, the V gene TRBV6-4; 8 bases agree with TRBD2. Germline V gives CDR1 MRHNA, CDR2 SNTAGT. This CDR3 comprises 18 residues. The junction had 14 bases not matched to a gene; V was cut back by 4 bases and J by 3 bases. CDR3 residues: CASSVNPLTSGYYNEQFF. In nucleotides, the CDR3 is TGTGCCAGCAGTGTCAACCCACTTACTAGCGGCTACTACAATGAGCAGTTCTTC.

This chain connects TRBV6-5 to TRBJ2-7; D is possibly TRBD1 (5 bases). This CDR3 region has 12 residues. V lost 6 bases, J lost 7 bases, and 13 bases lay in between. Germline V CDR1 and CDR2: MNHEY, SVGAGI. The DNA for the CDR3 is TGTGCCAGCAGATCGAAGGGGTGGGAGCAGTACTTC. Amino acid sequence: CASRSKGWEQYF.

This clone was counted a single time. This chain connects TRBV19 to TRBJ2-1, with 13 bases lining up with TRBD2. V shed 4 bases and J 9 bases; nucleotides not matched to a gene: 9. Germline values: CDR1 LNHDA, CDR2 SQIVND (reference sequence). The CDR3 extends over 16 amino acids. The CDR3: CASSTRTSGSMGEQFF. In DNA, the CDR3 is TGTGCCAGTAGTACCCGGACTAGCGGGAGCATGGGTGAGCAGTTCTTC. Based on the CDR3 plus reference TRBV19 and TRBJ2-1, the full variable domain is DGGITQSPKYLFRKEGQNVTLSCEQNLNHDAMYWYRQDPGQGLRLIYYSQIVNDFQKGDIAEGYSVSREKKESFPLTVTSAQKNPTAFYLCASSTRTSGSMGEQFFGPGTRLTVL.

The rearrangement joins TRBV14 to TRBJ1-2, with D possibly being TRBD1 (6 bases). V was shortened by 2 bases and J by 2 bases, with 15 bases between the two germline ends. The germline CDR1 and CDR2 sequences are SGHDN and FVKESK. The CDR3 runs 16 residues. The CDR3 loop reads CASSQPSQGINYGYTF. CDR3 nucleotides: TGTGCCAGCAGCCAACCCTCGCAGGGGATAAACTATGGCTACACCTTC.

Here the CDR3 reads CASSRGPNTEAFF. CDR3 DNA: TGTGCCAGCAGCAGGGGTCCGAACACTGAAGCTTTCTTT. The chain uses TRBV5-4 and TRBJ1-1; maybe TRBD1 (5 bases). CDR1 is SGHNT, CDR2 YYREEE, per germline (reference sequence). The CDR3 spans 13 residues. The V and J ends lost 4 bases and 1 base respectively, with 8 bases between them. The complete variable domain, with remaining parts taken from reference TRBV5-4 and TRBJ1-1, reads ETGVTQSPTHLIKTRGQQVTLRCSSQSGHNTVSWYQQALGQGPQFIFQYYREEENGRGNFPPRFSGLQFPNYSSELNVNALELDDSALYLCASSRGPNTEAFFGQGTRLTVV.

This chain uses TRBV6-6 with TRBJ2-7, with 8 bases lining up with TRBD2. Germline V gene lookup returns CDR1 MNHNY and CDR2 SVGAGI (reference sequence). The CDR3 is made up of 15 amino acids. With V trimmed by 0 bases and J by 4 bases, 5 bases remained unmatched. The CDR3 nucleotides read TGTGCCAGCAGTTACTCGACGGGAGGGAGGTACGAGCAGTACTTC. Amino acid sequence: CASSYSTGGRYEQYF.

V is TRBV30 and J is TRBJ1-2; possibly TRBD1 for D (5 bases). CDR3 length: 13 amino acids. Germline CDR1 GTSNPN, CDR2 SVGIG (reference sequence). Trimming left V 8 bases short and J 2 bases short, with 15 bases between. The CDR3 loop reads CALPRGANYGYTF. The DNA of the CDR3 is TGTGCCCTACCCCGTGGGGCGAACTATGGCTACACCTTC.

J is TRBJ2-5 and V is TRBV5-5; 8 nucleotides match TRBD1. The V gene end was trimmed by 3 bases and the J gene end by 4 bases; junction bases not matched to a gene: 5. Germline V lookup: CDR1 SGHKS, CDR2 YYEKEE (reference sequence). There are 14 residues in the CDR3. The CDR3 reads CASSWGDRPETQYF. The DNA for the CDR3 is TGTGCCAGCAGCTGGGGGGACAGGCCAGAGACCCAGTACTTC.

V and J are TRBV27 and TRBJ1-1; D is possibly TRBD1 (6 bases). From germline, CDR1 is MNHEY and CDR2 SMNVEV (reference sequence). Trimming cost V 0 bases and J 0 bases, with 8 bases left between them. The CDR3 is 15 residues long. This CDR3 is CASSLSAGVNTEAFF. CDR3 in DNA: TGTGCCAGCAGTTTATCAGCAGGGGTGAACACTGAAGCTTTCTTT.

This clone came up once. This chain connects TRBV25-1 to TRBJ1-3; TRBD1 is a possible D gene (6 bases). CDR1 is MGHDK, CDR2 SYGVNS, per germline. CDR3 length: 14 amino acids. The V end lost 0 bases, the J end lost 8 bases, and 11 bases lay between the germline ends. CDR3 nucleotides: TGTGCCAGCAGTGAATATGGGGGCAGCGACACCATATATTTT. It encodes CASSEYGGSDTIYF.

This chain connects TRBV6-1 to TRBJ1-5; no reliable D call. Germline V gene lookup returns CDR1 MNHNS and CDR2 SASEGT. Between the trimmed V and J ends, which lost 0 bases and 6 bases, there was a span of 12 bases. The CDR3 totals 15 residues. The CDR3 is CASSEARGGRQPQHF. CDR3 in DNA: TGTGCCAGCAGTGAAGCTCGGGGAGGGCGTCAGCCCCAGCATTTT.

The chain employs TRBV5-1 and TRBJ2-7, with D possibly matching TRBD1 (5 bases). Per the germline V gene, CDR1 is SGHRS and CDR2 is YFSETQ. The CDR3 has 14 residues. V was trimmed by 4 bases and J by 4 bases, leaving 15 bases between them. The CDR3 DNA is TGCGCCAGCAGCCCTCCGGACAATCAGTACGAGCAGTACTTC. Translation: CASSPPDNQYEQYF.

V gene TRBV5-4 combines with J gene TRBJ2-1; 10 positions match TRBD2. The CDR3 length is 14 residues. V shed 1 base and J 10 bases; nucleotides not matched to a gene: 5. Germline assignment: CDR1 SGHNT and CDR2 YYREEE (reference sequence). CDR3 DNA: TGTGCCAGCAGCTTGACTAGCGGGACTACAGAGCAGTTCTTC. Its protein is CASSLTSGTTEQFF. Variable domain in full (rest from reference TRBV5-4 and TRBJ2-1): ETGVTQSPTHLIKTRGQQVTLRCSSQSGHNTVSWYQQALGQGPQFIFQYYREEENGRGNFPPRFSGLQFPNYSSELNVNALELDDSALYLCASSLTSGTTEQFFGPGTRLTVL.

Of note for this clone: Other DNA sequences from this sample encode an identical CDR3 as well. This sequence joins TRBV5-1 and TRBJ2-1, with 11 bases lining up with TRBD2. This CDR3 comprises 15 residues. V lost 7 bases to trimming and J lost 4 bases; unmatched junction nucleotides: 7. The germline gives CDR1 SGHRS, CDR2 YFSETQ. CDR3 bases: TGCGCCAGCTCTCTACTAGCGGGAGAGTACAATGAGCAGTTCTTC. Its translation is CASSLLAGEYNEQFF.

This sequence joins TRBV4-1 and TRBJ1-4; 9 bases are a match to TRBD1. Trimming cost V 6 bases and J 8 bases; bases outside gene matches: 10. CDR3 size: 15 residues. Germline-derived CDR1 and CDR2 are MGHRA and YSYEKL. CDR3 in amino acids: CASSTPGTGYEKLFF. Written as DNA, the CDR3 is TGCGCCAGCAGTACCCCCGGGACAGGGTACGAAAAACTGTTTTTT.

The chain has TRBV15 and TRBJ1-5; D is ambiguous. Germline V gene sequence: CDR1 LNHNV, CDR2 YYDKDF (reference sequence). There are 13 residues in the CDR3. V gave up 0 bases and J gave up 6 bases, with 6 bases separating them. CDR3 DNA sequence: TGTGCCACCAGCAGAGAGGTAGTTCAGCCCCAGCATTTT. Amino acids: CATSREVVQPQHF.